This T cell receptor (beta chain) was captured in a study of regulatory T cells. Broader study findings: Skewed V and J usage and few unique V-J pairs marked patient repertoires, most in Tregs. Hydrophobic residues at CDR3 positions 6 and 7 were enriched in conventional CD4+ T cells of CD3G-deficient patients.

On this clone itself: Its antigen remains unidentified.

The germline CDR1 and CDR2 sequences are MDHEN and SYDVKM. V lost 5 bases and J 1 base, leaving 12 bases between the germline ends. The CDR3 is 14 residues long. Patients, 2 to 39 years old, had expanded memory T-cell proportions. Amplification used 52 TRBV primers and 13 TRBJ primers. Sequencing used immunoSEQ multiplex PCR; TCRdb keeps in-frame clones, though not all of them. The sample has almost 30,000 clones; 85% to 95% are singletons. The chain joins TRBV28 to TRBJ2-7; D is tentatively TRBD1 or TRBD2 (5 bases each). Sequenced material: conventional CD4+ T cells sorted from blood. The receptor's source is a person aged 18-29 years with CD3G deficiency. The CDR3 reads CASSEGQLSYEQYF. The DNA of the CDR3 is TGTGCCAGCAGTGAGGGGCAGTTATCCTACGAGCAGTACTTC.